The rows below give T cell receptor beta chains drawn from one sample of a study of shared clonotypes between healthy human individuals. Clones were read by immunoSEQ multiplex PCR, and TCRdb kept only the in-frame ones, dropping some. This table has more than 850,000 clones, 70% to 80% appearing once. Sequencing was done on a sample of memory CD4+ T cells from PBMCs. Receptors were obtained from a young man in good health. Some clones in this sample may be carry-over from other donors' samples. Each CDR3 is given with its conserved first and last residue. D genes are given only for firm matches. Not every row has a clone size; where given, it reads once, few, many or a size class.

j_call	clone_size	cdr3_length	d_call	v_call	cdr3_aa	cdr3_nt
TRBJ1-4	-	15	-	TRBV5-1	CASSLLLATNEKLFF	TGCGCCAGCAGCTTGCTCCTTGCAACTAATGAAAAACTGTTTTTT
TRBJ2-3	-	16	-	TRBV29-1	CSVEGWGIGHPDTQYF	TGCAGCGTTGAAGGTTGGGGCATCGGGCACCCAGATACGCAGTATTTT
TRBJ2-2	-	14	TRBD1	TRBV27	CASTNRGWTGELFF	TGTGCCAGCACGAACAGGGGGTGGACCGGGGAGCTGTTTTTT
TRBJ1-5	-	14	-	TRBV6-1	CASSTGLGNQPQHF	TGTGCCAGCAGTACAGGGTTGGGCAATCAGCCCCAGCATTTT
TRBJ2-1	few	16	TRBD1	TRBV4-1	CASSQDHGQGDREQFF	TGCGCCAGCAGCCAAGATCACGGACAGGGGGATCGTGAGCAGTTCTTC
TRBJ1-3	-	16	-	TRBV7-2	CASSLRSADSGNTIYF	TGTGCCAGCAGCTTACGTAGCGCAGATTCTGGAAACACCATATATTTT
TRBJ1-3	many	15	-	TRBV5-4	CASSPNRDSGNTIYF	TGTGCCAGCAGCCCTAATAGAGACAGTGGAAACACCATATATTTT
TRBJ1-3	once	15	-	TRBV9	CASSPRQVSGNTIYF	TGTGCCAGCAGCCCCCGACAGGTCTCTGGAAACACCATATATTTT
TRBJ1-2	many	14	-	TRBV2	CASSRDRINYGYTF	TGTGCCAGCAGCAGAGACAGGATCAACTATGGCTACACCTTC
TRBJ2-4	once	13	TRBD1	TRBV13	CASSRGTGDIQYF	TGTGCCAGCAGCCGAGGGACAGGGGACATTCAGTACTTC
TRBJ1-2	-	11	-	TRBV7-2	CASSLVSGYTF	TGTGCCAGCAGCTTGGTGAGCGGCTACACCTTC
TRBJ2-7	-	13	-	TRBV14	CASSQQRFYEQYF	TGTGCCAGCAGCCAACAGCGTTTTTACGAGCAGTACTTC
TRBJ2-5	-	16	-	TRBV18	CASSRGTATSQGTQYF	TGTGCCAGCTCACGCGGGACAGCAACATCCCAAGGGACCCAGTACTTC
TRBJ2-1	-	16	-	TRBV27	CASSAWRDLPLVEQFF	TGTGCCAGCAGTGCATGGCGGGACCTCCCCCTGGTTGAGCAGTTCTTC
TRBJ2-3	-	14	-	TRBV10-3	CAIRRGNPTDTQYF	TGTGCCATCAGGCGCGGCAATCCCACAGATACGCAGTATTTT
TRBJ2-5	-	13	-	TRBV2	CASSAQGIETQYF	TGTGCCAGCAGTGCGCAGGGTATCGAGACCCAGTACTTC
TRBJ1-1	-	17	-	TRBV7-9	CASSFRGTQGMNTEAFF	TGTGCCAGCAGCTTCAGGGGTACTCAAGGAATGAACACTGAAGCTTTCTTT
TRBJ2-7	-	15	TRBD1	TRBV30	CAWSVGGQAFHEQYF	TGTGCCTGGAGTGTAGGGGGACAGGCGTTCCACGAGCAGTACTTC
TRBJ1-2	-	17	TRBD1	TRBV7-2	CASSLGPRQGEGYGYTF	TGTGCCAGCAGCTTAGGCCCCAGACAGGGGGAGGGATATGGCTACACCTTC
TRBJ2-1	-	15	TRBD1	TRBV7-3	CASGDRGRSYNEQFF	TGTGCCAGTGGGGACAGGGGGCGTTCTTACAATGAGCAGTTCTTC
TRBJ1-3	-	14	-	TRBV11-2	CASSPSTSGNTIYF	TGTGCCAGCAGCCCATCTACCTCTGGAAACACCATATATTTT
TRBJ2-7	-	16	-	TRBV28	CASSGPRWDGTYEQYF	TGTGCCAGCAGTGGCCCGCGGTGGGACGGCACCTACGAGCAGTACTTC
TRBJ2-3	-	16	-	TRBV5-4	CASSLRRASGTDTQYF	TGTGCCAGCAGTCTGAGACGGGCGAGTGGCACAGATACGCAGTATTTT
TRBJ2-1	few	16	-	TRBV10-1	CASSDLSGAPYNEQFF	TGCGCCAGCAGTGACTTATCAGGGGCCCCCTACAATGAGCAGTTCTTC
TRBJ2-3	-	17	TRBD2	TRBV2	CASKPRTSGRRLDTQYF	TGTGCCAGCAAACCGAGGACTAGCGGGAGGAGATTAGATACGCAGTATTTT
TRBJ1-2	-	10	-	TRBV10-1	CARRGFGYTF	TGCGCCAGGAGGGGGTTTGGCTACACCTTC
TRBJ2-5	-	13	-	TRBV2	CASSDGLEETQYF	TGTGCCAGCAGTGACGGCCTCGAAGAGACCCAGTACTTC
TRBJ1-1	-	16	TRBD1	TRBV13	CASISTPGQGGVEAFF	TGTGCCAGCATTTCCACCCCCGGACAGGGGGGGGTTGAAGCTTTCTTT
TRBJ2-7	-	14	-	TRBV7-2	CASSRGRPNYEQYF	TGTGCCAGCAGCCGGGGTCGGCCCAACTACGAGCAGTACTTC
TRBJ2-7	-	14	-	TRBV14	CASSLPRGVGEQYF	TGTGCCAGCAGCCTACCGAGGGGAGTGGGGGAGCAGTACTTC